This T cell receptor (beta chain) was observed in a study of cytomegalovirus exposure and HLA in healthy donors. Whole-study results and caveats: Exclusion as indistinguishable affected some V segments, including TRBV6-2 and TRBV6-3.

This clone turned up a few times. Its specificity is not known. J was trimmed by 6 bases and V by 2 bases; bases with no gene match: 9. CDR3 length: 16 amino acids. CDR1 and CDR2 from the germline V gene are MNHEY and SVGAGI. Both 60 Vbeta primers and 13 Jbeta primers went into the PCR. TCRdb's table, derived via immunoSEQ multiplex PCR, lists solely in-frame clones and lacks some. There are about 190,000 clones in the sample; about 69% occur only once, and approximately 4.8% lies in the top ten. The V gene is TRBV6-5, the J gene TRBJ2-1; 8 nucleotides match TRBD1. Material: PBMCs. The receptor was derived from a man under 40 in good health and CMV-seropositive. CDR3 sequence (DNA): TGTGCCAGCAGTTACCTCGGACAGGGACGGGGCAATGAGCAGTTCTTC. Protein sequence: CASSYLGQGRGNEQFF.